This TCR beta chain is from a study of blood T cell repertoires in COVID-19. At the level of the study: Material from acute and convalescent COVID-19 was sourced from the United States, Italy and Spain. From T cells, B-cell-depleted T cells, or PBMCs came the material, which was cDNA or gDNA.

In the authors' workflow: Estimates of nucleated cell counts were drawn from the amplification of reference gene primers. TCRdb's copy holds only in-frame clones and misses some; the assay was immunoSEQ multiplex PCR. From that table come the V and J calls and clone size; the DNA was used to work out D and trimming. The sample holds a few hundred thousand clones, roughly nine tenths seen once. Germline values: CDR1 ENHRY, CDR2 SYGVKD. V shed 6 bases and J 6 bases; nucleotides not matched to a gene: 8. The length of the CDR3 is 14 residues. The rearrangement links TRBV10-3 to TRBJ2-3; 8 nucleotides match TRBD2. This clonotype originated in a woman aged 45-59 years with acute or convalescent COVID-19. Sequencing was done on a sample of peripheral blood. The CDR3 here is CAIRLTPSGDTQYF. The CDR3 DNA reads as TGTGCCATCAGGTTGACCCCTAGCGGGGATACGCAGTATTTT.